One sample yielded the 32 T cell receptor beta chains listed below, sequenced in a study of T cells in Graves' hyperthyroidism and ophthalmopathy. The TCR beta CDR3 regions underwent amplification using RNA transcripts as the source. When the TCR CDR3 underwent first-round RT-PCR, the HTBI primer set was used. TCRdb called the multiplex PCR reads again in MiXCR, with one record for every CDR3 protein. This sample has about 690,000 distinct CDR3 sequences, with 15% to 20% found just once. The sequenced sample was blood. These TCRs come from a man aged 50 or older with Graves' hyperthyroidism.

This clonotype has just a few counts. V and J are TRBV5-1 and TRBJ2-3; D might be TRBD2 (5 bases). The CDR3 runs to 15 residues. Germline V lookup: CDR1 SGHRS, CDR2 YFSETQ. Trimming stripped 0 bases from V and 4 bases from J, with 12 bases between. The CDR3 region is CASSLAGSGADTQYF. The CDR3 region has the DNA TGCGCCAGCAGCTTGGCCGGCTCCGGGGCAGATACGCAGTATTTT.

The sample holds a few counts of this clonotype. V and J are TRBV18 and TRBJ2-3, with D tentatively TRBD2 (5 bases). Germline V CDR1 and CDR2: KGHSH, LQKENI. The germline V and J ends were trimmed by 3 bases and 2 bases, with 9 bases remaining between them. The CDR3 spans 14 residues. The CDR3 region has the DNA TGTGCCAGCTCACCGGCCGGGAACACAGATACGCAGTATTTT. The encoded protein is CASSPAGNTDTQYF.

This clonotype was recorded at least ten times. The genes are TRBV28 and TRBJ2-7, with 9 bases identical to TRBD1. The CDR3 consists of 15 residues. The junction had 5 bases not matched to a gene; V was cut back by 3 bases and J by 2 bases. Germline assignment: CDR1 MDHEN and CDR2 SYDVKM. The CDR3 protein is CASSFSGQGTYEQYF. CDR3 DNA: TGTGCCAGCAGTTTCTCCGGACAGGGGACCTACGAGCAGTACTTC.

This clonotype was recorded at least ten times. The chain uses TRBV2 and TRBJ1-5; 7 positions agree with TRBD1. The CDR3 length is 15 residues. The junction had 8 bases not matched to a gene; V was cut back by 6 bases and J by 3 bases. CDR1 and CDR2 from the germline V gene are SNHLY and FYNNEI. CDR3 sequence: CASSGDRANNQPQHF. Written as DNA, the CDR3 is TGTGCCAGCAGCGGAGACAGGGCGAACAATCAGCCCCAGCATTTT. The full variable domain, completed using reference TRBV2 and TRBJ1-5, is EPEVTQTPSHQVTQMGQEVILRCVPISNHLYFYWYRQILGQKVEFLVSFYNNEISEKSEIFDDQFSVERPDGSNFTLKIRSTKLEDSAMYFCASSGDRANNQPQHFGDGTRLSIL.

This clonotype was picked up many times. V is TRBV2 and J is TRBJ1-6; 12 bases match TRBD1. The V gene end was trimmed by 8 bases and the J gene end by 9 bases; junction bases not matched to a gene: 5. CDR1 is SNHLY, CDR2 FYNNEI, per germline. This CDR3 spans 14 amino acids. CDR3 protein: CASRDRGRGSPLHF. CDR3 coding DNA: TGTGCCAGCCGGGACAGGGGGCGGGGTTCACCCCTCCACTTT.

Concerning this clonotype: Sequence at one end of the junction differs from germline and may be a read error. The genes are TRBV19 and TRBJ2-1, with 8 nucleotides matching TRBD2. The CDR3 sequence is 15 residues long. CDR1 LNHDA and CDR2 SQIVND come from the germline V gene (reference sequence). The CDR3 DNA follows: TGTGCCAGTAGGATAGCGGGATCCGCTAACAATGAGCAGTTCTTC. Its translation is CASRIAGSANNEQFF.

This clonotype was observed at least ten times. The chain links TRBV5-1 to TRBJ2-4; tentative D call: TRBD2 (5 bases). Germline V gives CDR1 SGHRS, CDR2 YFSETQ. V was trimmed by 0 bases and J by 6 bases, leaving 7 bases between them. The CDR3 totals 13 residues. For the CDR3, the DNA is TGCGCCAGCAGCTTGGAGCGGAGAAACATTCAGTACTTC. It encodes CASSLERRNIQYF.

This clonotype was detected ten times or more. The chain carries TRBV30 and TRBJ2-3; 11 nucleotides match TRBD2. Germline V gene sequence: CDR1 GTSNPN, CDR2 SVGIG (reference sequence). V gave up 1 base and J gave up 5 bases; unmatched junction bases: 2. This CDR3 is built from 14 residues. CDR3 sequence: CAWSGSGGGDTQYF. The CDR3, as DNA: TGTGCCTGGAGTGGTAGCGGGGGGGGAGATACGCAGTATTTT.

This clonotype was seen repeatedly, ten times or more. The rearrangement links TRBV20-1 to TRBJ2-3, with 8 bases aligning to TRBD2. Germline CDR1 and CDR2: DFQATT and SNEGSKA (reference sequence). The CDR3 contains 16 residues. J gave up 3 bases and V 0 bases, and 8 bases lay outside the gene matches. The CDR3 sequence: CSARDGGLAGTDTQYF. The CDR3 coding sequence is TGCAGTGCTAGAGACGGTGGATTAGCGGGAACAGATACGCAGTATTTT.

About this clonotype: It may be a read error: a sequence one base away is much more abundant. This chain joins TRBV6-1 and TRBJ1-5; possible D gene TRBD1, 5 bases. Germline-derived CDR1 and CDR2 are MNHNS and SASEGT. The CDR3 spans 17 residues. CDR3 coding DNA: TGTGCCAGCGGATCCATTAGGACGGGGCATAGCAATCAACCCCAGCATTTT. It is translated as CASGSIRTGHSNQPQHF.

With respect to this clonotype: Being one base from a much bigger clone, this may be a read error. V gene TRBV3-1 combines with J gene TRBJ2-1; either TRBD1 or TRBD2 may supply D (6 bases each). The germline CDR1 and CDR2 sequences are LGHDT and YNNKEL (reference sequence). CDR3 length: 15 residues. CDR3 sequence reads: CANSQAGGGYNEQFF. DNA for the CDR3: TGTGCCAACAGCCAAGCCGGGGGCGGATACAATGAGCAGTTCTTC.

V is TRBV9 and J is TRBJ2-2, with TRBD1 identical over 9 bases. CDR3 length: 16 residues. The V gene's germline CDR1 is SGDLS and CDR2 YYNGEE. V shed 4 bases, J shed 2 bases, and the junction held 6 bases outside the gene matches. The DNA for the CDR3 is TGTGCCAGCAGCCAGTACAGGGGGCGCAACACCGGGGAGCTGTTTTTT. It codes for CASSQYRGRNTGELFF.

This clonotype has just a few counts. The CDR3 loop is CASTRTTETYEQYF. Here the CDR3 DNA reads TGTGCCAGCACCCGCACGACAGAGACCTACGAGCAGTACTTC. The chain has TRBV12-3 or TRBV12-4 and TRBJ2-7, with D possibly TRBD1 on 5 matching bases. V was pared by 7 bases and J by 2 bases, with 15 bases between. The CDR3 loop spans 14 amino acids.

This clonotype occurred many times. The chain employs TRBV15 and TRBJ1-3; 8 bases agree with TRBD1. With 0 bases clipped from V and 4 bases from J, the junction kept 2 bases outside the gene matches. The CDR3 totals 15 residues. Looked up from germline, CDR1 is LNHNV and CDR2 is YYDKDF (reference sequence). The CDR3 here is CATSRDRGQGNTIYF. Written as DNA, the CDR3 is TGTGCCACCAGCAGAGACAGGGGGCAAGGAAACACCATATATTTT.

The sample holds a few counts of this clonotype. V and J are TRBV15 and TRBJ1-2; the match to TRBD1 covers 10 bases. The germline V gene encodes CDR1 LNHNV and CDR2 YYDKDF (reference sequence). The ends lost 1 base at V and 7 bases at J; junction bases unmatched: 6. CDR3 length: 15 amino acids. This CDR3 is CATSRAGQGLVGYTF. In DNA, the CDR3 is TGTGCCACCAGCAGAGCGGGACAGGGGTTAGTTGGCTACACCTTC.

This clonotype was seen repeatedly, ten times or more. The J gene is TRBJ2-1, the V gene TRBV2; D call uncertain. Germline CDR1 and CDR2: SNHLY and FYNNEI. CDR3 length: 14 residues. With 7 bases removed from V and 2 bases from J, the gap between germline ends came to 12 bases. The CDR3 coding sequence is TGTGCCAGCATCCCGGACGGCCCCTACAATGAGCAGTTCTTC. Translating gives CASIPDGPYNEQFF.

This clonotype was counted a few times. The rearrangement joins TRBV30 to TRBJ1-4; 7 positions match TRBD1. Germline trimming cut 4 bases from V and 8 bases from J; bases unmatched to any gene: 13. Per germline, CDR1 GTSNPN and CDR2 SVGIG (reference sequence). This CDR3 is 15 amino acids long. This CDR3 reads CAWMNYRGVQEKLFF. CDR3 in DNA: TGTGCCTGGATGAATTACAGGGGCGTTCAGGAAAAACTGTTTTTT.

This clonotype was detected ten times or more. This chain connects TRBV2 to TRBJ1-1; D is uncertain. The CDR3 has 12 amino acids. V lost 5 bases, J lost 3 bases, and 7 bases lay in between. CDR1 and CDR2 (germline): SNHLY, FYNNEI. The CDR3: CASSPDYTEAFF. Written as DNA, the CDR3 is TGTGCCAGCAGTCCTGACTACACTGAAGCTTTCTTT.

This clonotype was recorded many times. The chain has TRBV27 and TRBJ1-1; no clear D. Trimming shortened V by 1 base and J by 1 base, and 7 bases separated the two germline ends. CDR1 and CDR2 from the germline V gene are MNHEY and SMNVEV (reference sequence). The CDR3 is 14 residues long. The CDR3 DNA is TGTGCCAGCAGTTTATTCCCGACGAACACTGAAGCTTTCTTT. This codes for CASSLFPTNTEAFF.

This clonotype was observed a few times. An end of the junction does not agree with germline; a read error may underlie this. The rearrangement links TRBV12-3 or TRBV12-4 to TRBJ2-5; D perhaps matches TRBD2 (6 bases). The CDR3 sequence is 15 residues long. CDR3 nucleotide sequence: TGTGCCAGTCTTCCCACGGGGCGGGACCAAGAGACCCGGTACTTC. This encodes CASLPTGRDQETRYF.

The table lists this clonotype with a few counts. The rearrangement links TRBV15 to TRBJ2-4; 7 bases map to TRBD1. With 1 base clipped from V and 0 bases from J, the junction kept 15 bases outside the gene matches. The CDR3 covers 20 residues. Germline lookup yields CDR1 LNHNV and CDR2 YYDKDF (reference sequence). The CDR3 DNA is TGTGCCACCAGCAGAGGGAGAGGGGACAGTGATAGATTAGCCAAAAACATTCAGTACTTC. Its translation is CATSRGRGDSDRLAKNIQYF.

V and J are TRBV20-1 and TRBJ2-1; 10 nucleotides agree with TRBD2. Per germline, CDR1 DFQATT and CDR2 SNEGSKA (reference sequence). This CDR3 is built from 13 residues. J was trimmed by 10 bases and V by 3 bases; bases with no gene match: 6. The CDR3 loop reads CSASHLAGVEQFF. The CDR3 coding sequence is TGCAGTGCTAGTCATCTAGCGGGGGTAGAGCAGTTCTTC.

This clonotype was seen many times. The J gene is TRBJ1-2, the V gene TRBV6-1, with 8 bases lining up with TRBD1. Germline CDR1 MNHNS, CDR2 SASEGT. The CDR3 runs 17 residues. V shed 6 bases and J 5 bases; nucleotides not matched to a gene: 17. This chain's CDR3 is CASRTLTGEGSTYGYTF. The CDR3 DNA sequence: TGTGCCAGCAGGACCCTGACAGGGGAGGGGAGCACGTATGGCTACACCTTC.

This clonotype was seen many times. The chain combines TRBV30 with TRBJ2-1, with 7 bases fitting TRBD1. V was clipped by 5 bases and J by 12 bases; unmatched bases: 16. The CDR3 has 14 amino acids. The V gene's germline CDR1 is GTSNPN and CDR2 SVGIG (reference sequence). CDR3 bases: TGTGCCTGGCGGCCGGGACAGATGATATATACGCAGTTCTTC. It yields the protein CAWRPGQMIYTQFF.

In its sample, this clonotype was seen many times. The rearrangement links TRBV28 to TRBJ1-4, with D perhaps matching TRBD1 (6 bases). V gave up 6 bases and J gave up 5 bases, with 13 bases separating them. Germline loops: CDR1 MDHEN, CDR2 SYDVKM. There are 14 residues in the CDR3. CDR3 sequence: CASSSTGVNEKLFF. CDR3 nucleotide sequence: TGTGCCAGCAGCTCGACAGGAGTCAATGAAAAACTGTTTTTT.

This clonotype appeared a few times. The CDR3 sequence: CASSYQGATQAFF. The CDR3 region has the DNA TGCGCCAGCAGCTACCAGGGGGCGACGCAAGCTTTCTTT. The chain has TRBV5-1 and TRBJ1-1; 8 bases fit TRBD1. The CDR3 has 13 residues. Germline CDR1 and CDR2: SGHRS and YFSETQ. The ends lost 3 bases at V and 9 bases at J; junction bases unmatched: 7.

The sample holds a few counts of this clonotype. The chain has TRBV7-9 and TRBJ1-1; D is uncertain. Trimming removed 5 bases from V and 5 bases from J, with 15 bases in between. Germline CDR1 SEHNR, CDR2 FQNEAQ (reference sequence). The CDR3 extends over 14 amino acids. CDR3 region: CASSPTPLGTEAFF. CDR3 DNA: TGTGCCAGCAGCCCTACCCCTCTTGGGACTGAAGCTTTCTTT.

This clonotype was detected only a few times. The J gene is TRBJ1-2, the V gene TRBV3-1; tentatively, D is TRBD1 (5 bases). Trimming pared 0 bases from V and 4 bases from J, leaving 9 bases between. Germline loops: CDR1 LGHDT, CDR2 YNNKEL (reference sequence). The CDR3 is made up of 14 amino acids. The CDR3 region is CASSQEGVSYGYTF. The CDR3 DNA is TGTGCCAGCAGCCAAGAGGGGGTTAGCTATGGCTACACCTTC.

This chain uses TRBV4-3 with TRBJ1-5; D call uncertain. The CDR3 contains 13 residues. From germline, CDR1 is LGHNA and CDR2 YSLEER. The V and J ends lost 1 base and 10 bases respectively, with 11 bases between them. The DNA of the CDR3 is TGCGCCAGCAGCCAAGGGCCAGGTCGACCCCAGCATTTT. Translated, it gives CASSQGPGRPQHF.

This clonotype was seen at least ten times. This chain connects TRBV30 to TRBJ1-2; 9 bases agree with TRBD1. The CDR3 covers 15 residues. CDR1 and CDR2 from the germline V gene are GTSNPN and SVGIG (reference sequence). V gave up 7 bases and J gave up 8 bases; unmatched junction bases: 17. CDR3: CAFSPRPGTGYGYTF. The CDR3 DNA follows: TGTGCCTTCTCTCCCCGACCCGGGACAGGGTACGGCTACACCTTC.

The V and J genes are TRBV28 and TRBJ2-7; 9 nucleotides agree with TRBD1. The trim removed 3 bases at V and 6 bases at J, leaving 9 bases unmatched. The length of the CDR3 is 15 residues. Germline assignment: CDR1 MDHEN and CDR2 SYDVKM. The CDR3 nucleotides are TGTGCCAGCAGTTTGCGACAGGGGGGTTATGCCGAGCAGTACTTC. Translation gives CASSLRQGGYAEQYF.

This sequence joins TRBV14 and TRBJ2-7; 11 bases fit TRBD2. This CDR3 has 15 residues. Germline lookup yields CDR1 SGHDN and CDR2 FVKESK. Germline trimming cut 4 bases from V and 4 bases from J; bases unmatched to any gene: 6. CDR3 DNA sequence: TGTGCCAGCAGCCCTAGCGGGAGGCCTCGGTACGAGCAGTACTTC. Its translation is CASSPSGRPRYEQYF.